This is a list of T cell receptor beta chains from one sample in a study of PD-1 blockade in classical Hodgkin lymphoma. Sequencing was performed with immunoSEQ multiplex PCR; in TCRdb, only in-frame clones are kept and a portion is missing. The sample shows roughly 50,000 clones, 90% of them seen only once. The material sequenced was peripheral blood mononuclear cells (PBMCs), taken before the fourth cycle of nivolumab. The receptors were sampled from a human donor with classical Hodgkin lymphoma. Each CDR3 is given with its conserved first and last residue. D genes are given only for firm matches. Only some rows state a clone size, as once, few, many or a class for expanded clones.

J: TRBJ2-1
size: few
V: TRBV19
D: -
DNA: TGTGCCAGTAGTATACGGGAGAGAATATATGAGCAGTTCTTC
CDR3: CASSIRERIYEQFF

J: TRBJ2-5
size: -
V: TRBV6-4
D: TRBD1
DNA: TGTGCCAGCAGTGTTGACAGGGGTGGGACCCAGTACTTC
CDR3: CASSVDRGGTQYF

J: TRBJ2-7
size: -
V: TRBV11-2
D: TRBD2
DNA: TGTGCCAGCAGCTTAGTGGCTAGCGGTTACGAGCAGTACTTC
CDR3: CASSLVASGYEQYF

J: TRBJ2-7
size: -
V: TRBV19
D: TRBD2
DNA: TGTGCCAGTAGTAATTCGGGAGGCATCTCCTACGAGCAGTACTTC
CDR3: CASSNSGGISYEQYF

J: TRBJ2-7
size: -
V: TRBV6-1
D: TRBD1
DNA: TGTGCCAGTTGGACAGGATTTTACGAGCAGTACTTC
CDR3: CASWTGFYEQYF

J: TRBJ2-7
size: -
V: TRBV28
D: TRBD2
DNA: TGTGCCAGCAGCCGGGGGACTAGCGGTCTATACGAGCAGTACTTC
CDR3: CASSRGTSGLYEQYF

J: TRBJ2-5
size: -
V: TRBV19
D: TRBD2
DNA: TGTGCCAGTAGTATAGAGGGAAGGGTGACTAGCGGGAGGCGGGAGACCCAGTACTTC
CDR3: CASSIEGRVTSGRRETQYF

J: TRBJ2-2
size: once
V: TRBV6-5
D: -
DNA: TGTGCCAGCAGCATTCCTACCGGGGAGCTGTTTTTT
CDR3: CASSIPTGELFF

J: TRBJ1-1
size: once
V: TRBV11-2
D: -
DNA: TGTGCCAGCAGAATAGGGGGGATTATTACTGAAGCTTTCTTT
CDR3: CASRIGGIITEAFF

J: TRBJ2-1
size: -
V: TRBV5-8
D: TRBD1
DNA: TGTGCCAGCAGCTTCATCCGGGACAGGGTATACAATGAGCAGTTCTTC
CDR3: CASSFIRDRVYNEQFF

J: TRBJ2-3
size: -
V: TRBV27
D: -
DNA: TGTGCCAGCAGTTTAGATCAGGGGTACACAGATACGCAGTATTTT
CDR3: CASSLDQGYTDTQYF

J: TRBJ2-1
size: -
V: TRBV21-1
D: -
DNA: TGTGCCAGCAGCTCCTGTCGTTTGGCGGGAGGGCCCATTAAGTACAATGAGCAGTTCTTC
CDR3: CASSSCRLAGGPIKYNEQFF

J: TRBJ2-1
size: -
V: TRBV4-2
D: TRBD2
DNA: TGTGCCAGCAGCCAAGACACCGCGGGGGGATTACACAATGAGCAGTTCTTC
CDR3: CASSQDTAGGLHNEQFF

J: TRBJ2-7
size: -
V: TRBV9
D: TRBD2
DNA: TGTGCCAGCAGCCTTAGGGGAGGGGTCCACGAGCAGTACTTC
CDR3: CASSLRGGVHEQYF

J: TRBJ2-2
size: -
V: TRBV4-1
D: TRBD2
DNA: TGTGCCAGCAGCCCAATACTTGGACTAGTTGGGGAGCTGTTTTTT
CDR3: CASSPILGLVGELFF

J: TRBJ2-7
size: -
V: TRBV19
D: -
DNA: TGTGCCAGTAGTATAGTGGCAGGGCAACATGAGCAGTACTTC
CDR3: CASSIVAGQHEQYF

J: TRBJ2-1
size: -
V: TRBV6-1
D: -
DNA: TGTGCCAGCAGTCCCACAGGGGAGGGCTACAATGAGCAGTTCTTC
CDR3: CASSPTGEGYNEQFF

J: TRBJ1-2
size: -
V: TRBV18
D: -
DNA: TGTGCCAGCTCACCGGACAGTTCCAACTCTAACTATGGCTACACCTTC
CDR3: CASSPDSSNSNYGYTF

J: TRBJ2-1
size: -
V: TRBV5-6
D: -
DNA: TGTGCCAGCAGCTTGGTCGTGGGCCTCAATGAGCAGTTCTTC
CDR3: CASSLVVGLNEQFF

J: TRBJ1-2
size: once
V: TRBV10-3
D: -
DNA: TGTGCCATCAGTGGGGGCCCAGTTGCTTACTTC
CDR3: CAISGGPVAYF

J: TRBJ2-2
size: -
V: TRBV9
D: TRBD2
DNA: TGTGCCAGCAGCTATACTAGCGGGGGTAACACCGGGGAGCTGTTTTTT
CDR3: CASSYTSGGNTGELFF

J: TRBJ2-7
size: once
V: TRBV15
D: TRBD1
DNA: TGTGCCACCAGCAGAGGCCGGGACAGGGCCGACGAGCAGTACTTC
CDR3: CATSRGRDRADEQYF

J: TRBJ1-3
size: -
V: TRBV30
D: -
DNA: TGTGCCTGGGGGGAGGGAGCCTGGTTCTCTGGAAACACCATATATTTT
CDR3: CAWGEGAWFSGNTIYF

J: TRBJ2-7
size: -
V: TRBV7-6
D: -
DNA: TGTGCCAGCAGCTCCCTACTTGGAGGGAGAGGCTCCTACGAGCAGTACTTC
CDR3: CASSSLLGGRGSYEQYF

J: TRBJ1-1
size: -
V: TRBV18
D: -
DNA: TGTGCCAGCTCGTCGATTCGGAACACTGAAGCTTTCTTT
CDR3: CASSSIRNTEAFF

J: TRBJ2-3
size: once
V: TRBV30
D: -
DNA: TGTGCCTGGAGAAAAAGCACAGATACGCAGTATTTT
CDR3: CAWRKSTDTQYF

J: TRBJ1-1
size: once
V: TRBV28
D: -
DNA: TGTGCGGTGTTGAATATGAACACTGAAGCTTTCTTT
CDR3: CAVLNMNTEAFF

J: TRBJ2-7
size: -
V: TRBV4-1
D: TRBD1
DNA: TGCGCCAGCAGCCAACGTCTTCGGGACAGGGCATACGAGCAGTACTTC
CDR3: CASSQRLRDRAYEQYF

J: TRBJ2-7
size: -
V: TRBV6-6
D: -
DNA: TGTGCCAGCAGTTACGCCACGGACCACTCCTACGAGCAGTACTTC
CDR3: CASSYATDHSYEQYF

J: TRBJ2-2
size: -
V: TRBV5-1
D: TRBD1
DNA: TGCGCCAGCGTCCTGGGCCTCAGGGGGCCCTCCGCCGGGGAGCTGTTTTTT
CDR3: CASVLGLRGPSAGELFF

J: TRBJ2-7
size: -
V: TRBV2
D: -
DNA: TGTGCCAGCAGTGAAGTTTGGCAGGGACCCTACGAGCAGTACTTC
CDR3: CASSEVWQGPYEQYF

J: TRBJ2-5
size: -
V: TRBV4-2
D: -
DNA: TGTGCCAGCAGCCAAGATGGATGGAAGGGGCGAGAGACCCAGTACTTC
CDR3: CASSQDGWKGRETQYF

J: TRBJ2-3
size: -
V: TRBV5-6
D: TRBD1
DNA: TGTGCCAGCAGCCATGACAGGGCAGATACGCAGTATTTT
CDR3: CASSHDRADTQYF

J: TRBJ2-7
size: -
V: TRBV9
D: TRBD2
DNA: TGTGCCAGCAACGCGGGAGGTGGTCCCGAGCAGTACTTC
CDR3: CASNAGGGPEQYF

J: TRBJ1-2
size: -
V: TRBV11-2
D: TRBD1
DNA: TGTGCCAGCAGCTTAGGGACAGGCTCTTACTATGGCTACACCTTC
CDR3: CASSLGTGSYYGYTF

J: TRBJ2-3
size: -
V: TRBV29-1
D: -
DNA: TGCAGCGTTGCCCTGTTCCCTGCGGACGGCACAGATACGCAGTATTTT
CDR3: CSVALFPADGTDTQYF

J: TRBJ2-7
size: -
V: TRBV28
D: -
DNA: TGTGCCAGCAGCTTGGTCTACGAGCAGTACTTC
CDR3: CASSLVYEQYF

J: TRBJ2-3
size: -
V: TRBV28
D: TRBD2
DNA: TGTGCCAGCAGTAGATTTAGCGGGAGGGCTGACACAGATACGCAGTATTTT
CDR3: CASSRFSGRADTDTQYF

J: TRBJ2-7
size: once
V: TRBV2
D: -
DNA: TGTGCCAGCAGCCCTTTTACAGGGATATTCTGGGACTTC
CDR3: CASSPFTGIFWDF

J: TRBJ2-1
size: -
V: TRBV28
D: -
DNA: TGTGCCAGTCACAGGGACGCGGGGTACAATGAGCAGTTCTTC
CDR3: CASHRDAGYNEQFF

J: TRBJ2-7
size: -
V: TRBV6-5
D: -
DNA: TGTGCCAGCAGCTCCAGCGATAATGACTACGAGCAGTACTTC
CDR3: CASSSSDNDYEQYF

J: TRBJ2-2
size: -
V: TRBV9
D: -
DNA: TGTGCCAGCAGCGTAGAAATGGGGCGGGTAACCGGGGAGCTGTTTTTT
CDR3: CASSVEMGRVTGELFF

J: TRBJ2-3
size: -
V: TRBV7-9
D: TRBD1
DNA: TGTGCCAGCAGCTTTGAGACAGGGGGTCCAGATACGCAGTATTTT
CDR3: CASSFETGGPDTQYF

J: TRBJ2-2
size: -
V: TRBV2
D: -
DNA: TGTGCCAGCAGTGCCGGCGGGATGAACACCGGGGAGCTGTTTTTT
CDR3: CASSAGGMNTGELFF

J: TRBJ2-2
size: -
V: TRBV6-1
D: -
DNA: TGTGCCAGCAGTGAAGTGGGAGAAACCGGGGAGCTGTTTTTT
CDR3: CASSEVGETGELFF

J: TRBJ2-7
size: once
V: TRBV2
D: TRBD1
DNA: TGTGCCAGCAGACTTTTCAGGGGGAACGAGCAGTACTTC
CDR3: CASRLFRGNEQYF

J: TRBJ2-7
size: -
V: TRBV30
D: -
DNA: TGTGCCTGGAGGGTGGGTTACGAGCAGTACTTC
CDR3: CAWRVGYEQYF

J: TRBJ2-7
size: -
V: TRBV19
D: TRBD2
DNA: TGTGCCAGTAGTACCGGGACTAGCGCCTACGAGCAGTACTTC
CDR3: CASSTGTSAYEQYF

J: TRBJ2-3
size: -
V: TRBV7-9
D: -
DNA: TGTGCCAGCACCCCCCGGGCGGCCACAGATACGCAGTATTTT
CDR3: CASTPRAATDTQYF

J: TRBJ1-4
size: -
V: TRBV6-5
D: -
DNA: TGTGCCAGCAGCAACAGGGCCAACGATGAAAAACTGTTTTTT
CDR3: CASSNRANDEKLFF

J: TRBJ2-7
size: -
V: TRBV7-9
D: -
DNA: TGTGCCAGCAGCTTAGGCAGACAGGTACTGGGGGAGCAGTACTTC
CDR3: CASSLGRQVLGEQYF

J: TRBJ2-1
size: -
V: TRBV18
D: -
DNA: TGTGCCAGCTCCCCTTCCTGGGGAGGTGTTAACAATGAGCAGTTCTTC
CDR3: CASSPSWGGVNNEQFF

J: TRBJ2-1
size: -
V: TRBV7-9
D: TRBD2
DNA: TGTGCCAGCAGGGGAGGGCCTTGGTACAATGAGCAGTTCTTC
CDR3: CASRGGPWYNEQFF